The T cell receptor beta chain described here comes from a study of blood T cell repertoires in COVID-19 (dated by TCRdb to 2020 to 2021). Context from the whole study: Samples covering the acute and convalescent phases of COVID-19 were provided by collaborators in the United States, Italy and Spain. The prospective study material was composed of cDNA or gDNA derived from T cells, B-cell-depleted T cells, or PBMCs. Deeply sampled blood TCRbeta repertoires from subjects exposed to, actively infected with, or recovered from COVID-19 were included in the dataset. A freely available public database, intended as a resource for researchers studying the immune response to SARS-CoV-2, is where the repertoires were released. The samples were drawn from two sources: the first 160 participants of the ongoing ImmuneRACE study, and 950 to 1,500 subjects contributed by 6 global collaborators. Sample metadata almost always included a de-identified subject ID, COVID-19 status, age in years and sex. Where available, HLA class I and class II types were taken from metadata supplied by the sample provider and were not determined by assay-based typing. The paper as a whole reports these results and caveats: How much clinical and demographic metadata was included differed by source and by participant, and the metadata was provided uncurated.

TCRbeta CDR3 regions were amplified from genomic DNA by means of the immunoSEQ Assay, a bias-controlled multiplex PCR. The study's processing was this. The number of nucleated cells in each sample was estimated from the amplification of reference gene primers within the assay. Sequence reads were collapsed and filtered to measure the absolute abundance of every unique TCRbeta CDR3 rearrangement. For each sample, productive Simpson clonality was calculated as the square root of Simpson's diversity index across productive rearrangements. TCRdb holds this immuneACCESS table with in-frame rearrangements only. Some clones are missing; in checked studies, unresolved V genes explain under half, and the rest has no known cause. V and J calls and clone size are as listed in that table; D and trimming were resolved from the DNA. A total of around 320,000 clones appear in this sample, approximately 88% of them only once. The top ten constitute 6.9% of the sample.

The CDR3 measures 16 amino acids from cysteine to phenylalanine. The DNA shown is the 48-base CDR3, in frame from base 1. The germline V gene sets CDR1 to SGDLS and CDR2 to YYNGEE. V ends up 2 bases short and J 5 bases short, with an unmatched junction base count of 13. Another Seattle source contributed samples from volunteer blood donors who had recovered from COVID-19. Whole blood was collected in K2EDTA tubes by collaborating institutions according to the institutions' own protocols. For TCRbeta analysis, collaborators shipped samples in one of three forms: frozen whole blood, isolated PBMCs, or DNA extracted from either of those sample types. This clone has just one count. Which antigen it targets is not known. One base away there is no much larger clone; base qualities are not given.

The clonotype comes from a woman aged 25 to 39 who had recovered from COVID-19. Recombination joined TRBV9 with TRBJ2-7, with 7 central nucleotides matching TRBD1. Sequencing input: peripheral blood. The sequenced DNA is TGTGCCAGCAGCGTTTTCGTGCGGCAGGGGGTGGACGAGCAGTACTTC. This gives the protein CASSVFVRQGVDEQYF.